Listed here are 7 T cell receptor beta chains from one sample, sequenced in a study of cytomegalovirus exposure and HLA in healthy donors. 13 Jbeta primers and 60 Vbeta primers were used for the PCR. Measured with immunoSEQ multiplex PCR; TCRdb has only the in-frame clones, and not every one. The sample has some 130,000 clones; 65% to 80% are singletons. The sample taken for sequencing was PBMCs. All receptors derive from a male donor in good health and CMV-seropositive.

The J gene is TRBJ2-3, the V gene TRBV5-4; D not resolved. The length of the CDR3 is 13 residues. CDR1 is SGHNT, CDR2 YYREEE, per germline (reference sequence). The germline V and J ends were trimmed by 1 base and 5 bases, with 8 bases remaining between them. The CDR3 sequence is CASSLQAGDTQYF. CDR3 DNA sequence: TGTGCCAGCAGCTTGCAAGCAGGAGATACGCAGTATTTT.

This clone came up a few times. This chain connects TRBV11-2 to TRBJ1-4, with D hard to call. Germline CDR1 is SGHAT and CDR2 is FQNNGV. Deletions cut 2 bases from V and 5 bases from J, with 12 bases between. CDR3 length: 15 residues. This CDR3 reads CASSLMFGENEKLFF. CDR3 bases: TGTGCCAGCAGCTTAATGTTCGGAGAAAATGAAAAACTGTTTTTT.

In its sample, this clone was seen a few times. Distinct nucleotide sequences in the sample also encode this CDR3. The V and J genes are TRBV9 and TRBJ2-1, with D hard to call. Per germline, CDR1 SGDLS and CDR2 YYNGEE. This CDR3 has 11 amino acids. The V end lost 0 bases, the J end lost 8 bases, and 3 bases lay between the germline ends. The CDR3 is CASSVGDEQFF. CDR3 in DNA: TGTGCCAGCAGCGTAGGCGATGAGCAGTTCTTC.

The chain couples TRBV4-2 to TRBJ2-3; 8 bases match TRBD2. From germline, CDR1 is LGHNA and CDR2 YNFKEQ. The CDR3 covers 18 residues. Losses at the gene ends were 1 base for V and 0 bases for J; bases not matched to a gene: 9. CDR3 nucleotide sequence: TGTGCCAGCAGCCAAGGCGCGGGGGGCTTTAAAAGCACAGATACGCAGTATTTT. Translating gives CASSQGAGGFKSTDTQYF.

Details on this clone: The junction shows a germline mismatch at one end, possibly a read error. The chain is built from TRBV6-5 and TRBJ2-6, with a possible D match to TRBD1 (5 bases). The germline CDR1 and CDR2 sequences are MNHEY and SVGAGI. The CDR3 runs to 14 residues. The CDR3 is CASSDQGFANGLTF. Here the CDR3 DNA reads TGTGCCAGCAGCGACCAGGGTTTCGCCAACGGCCTGACTTTC.

This chain connects TRBV11-2 to TRBJ1-4; D is undetermined. CDR1 is SGHAT, CDR2 FQNNGV, per germline. Trimming left V 3 bases short and J 4 bases short, with 9 bases between. The CDR3 extends over 14 amino acids. The chain's CDR3 is CASSFTPDNEKLFF. The CDR3 DNA reads TGTGCCAGCAGCTTCACACCCGATAATGAAAAACTGTTTTTT.

This clone has only a few counts. J is TRBJ1-2 and V is TRBV6-1, with 10 bases lining up with TRBD1. V dropped 5 bases and J dropped 5; count of bases not matched to a gene: 14. Looked up from germline, CDR1 is MNHNS and CDR2 is SASEGT. The CDR3 is made up of 17 amino acids. The CDR3 coding sequence is TGTGCCAGCAGTCAAGTACCAGGGACAGGGGCGTCTTATGGCTACACCTTC. Translated: CASSQVPGTGASYGYTF.